A selection of T cell receptor beta chains follows, all from one sample in a study of T cell responses to AZD1222 COVID-19 vaccine. The protocol was immunoSEQ multiplex PCR, while the TCRdb copy is restricted to in-frame clones and leaves out a portion. Of fewer than 200,000 clones listed, around 87% were seen once; the top ten hold over 4%. The input for sequencing was peripheral blood, taken 28 days after the second AZD1222 dose. These receptor sequences come from an adult who received the AZD1222 COVID-19 vaccine. Both conserved end residues are part of each CDR3. The D gene is left open where the match is weak. Rows may omit the clone size; those that give it use once, few, many or a size class.

j_call clone_size d_call v_call cdr3_nt cdr3_aa
TRBJ2-6 . . TRBV24-1 TGTGCCACCAGTGATTCCTCTGGGGCCAACGTCCTGACTTTC CATSDSSGANVLTF
TRBJ1-4 once . TRBV30 TGTGCCGTAACGACGGGAGAAAAACTGTTTTTT CAVTTGEKLFF
TRBJ1-6 . . TRBV19 TGTGCCAGTAGTATAGGGCAGGGTATTTCACCCCTCCACTTT CASSIGQGISPLHF
TRBJ1-1 . . TRBV5-1 TGCGCCAGCAGCGCCACCAGGGATGAAGCTTTCTTT CASSATRDEAFF
TRBJ1-5 . . TRBV6-5 TGTGCCAGCAGTTACAGGGGCAATCAGCCCCAGCATTTT CASSYRGNQPQHF
TRBJ1-4 . . TRBV6-5 TGTGCCAGCAGTCCCACCTACACCCTAGAAAAACTGTTTTTT CASSPTYTLEKLFF
TRBJ1-4 . . TRBV3-1/TRBV3-2 TGTGCCAGCAGCCAAGTAAGGGGATTAGGGGAAAAACTGTTTTTT CASSQVRGLGEKLFF
TRBJ2-7 . . TRBV2 TGTGCCAGCAGTGAAGGGTCAGTCGCCGGACAACAGCAGTACTTC CASSEGSVAGQQQYF
TRBJ2-3 . TRBD2 TRBV3-1/TRBV3-2 TGTGCCAGCAGCGATGGTCTAGCGGGGTCGACAGATACGCAGTATTTT CASSDGLAGSTDTQYF
TRBJ1-5 . . TRBV30 TGTGCCTGGAGTATAAACAGTCAGCCCCAGCATTTT CAWSINSQPQHF
TRBJ2-1 . TRBD2 TRBV7-2 TGTGCCAGCAGGAAGGGAGGGACTAGCGCAGGTGAGCAGTTCTTC CASRKGGTSAGEQFF
TRBJ1-1 . . TRBV7-8 TGTGCCAGCAGCTTGGAAGGGAGATACACTGAAGCTTTCTTT CASSLEGRYTEAFF